The subject of this entry is one T cell receptor beta chain. What this receptor recognizes is not known. Base-call qualities are not available, and no considerably larger clone is one nucleotide away. The data are from a study of a mutant IDH1 vaccine in newly diagnosed glioma (dated by TCRdb to about 2021). Study-wide context: Eight vaccinations were administered to patients in weeks 1, 3, 5, 7, 11, 15, 19 and 23, corresponding to visits V03 through V10. In the chemotherapy-containing groups, vaccination started alongside temozolomide cycles, whereas in patients who had radiotherapy alone it started 4-6 weeks after radiotherapy. Of the roughly 32 patients who were treated, around 60% were male and approximately 40% were female, and the mean age was around 41 years. Prior to enrollment, patients had been given standard therapy consisting of radiotherapy alone, temozolomide alone, or radiochemotherapy with temozolomide, with the combination given to most patients. Peripheral blood was collected at six visits: V03 (baseline), V05, V07, V10, V12 and V13. Longitudinal TCRB deep sequencing was done for roughly 23 treated patients, wherever samples were available for exploratory analyses.

Results and caveats for the whole study, not just this receptor: Across multiple MHC alleles, vaccine-induced immune responses were seen in 85% to 95% of patients. Pseudoprogression appeared unrelated to alterations in the top peripheral T cell clonotypes detected by TCRB sequencing. PBMC samples for TCRB deep sequencing were selected based on availability. According to the authors, sample limitations meant that analyses of patient blood samples could not be reproduced.

The library relied on the immunoSEQ multiplex PCR assay. Rearranged TCR beta chain sequences were amplified with the hsTCRB Kit following the manufacturer's protocol. Sequencing of TCRB libraries was carried out on an Illumina MiSeq. Regarding the original processing steps: Demultiplexing, trimming and gene mapping were performed with the kit vendor's proprietary platform. TCRdb stores this immuneACCESS table with in-frame sequences only. Part of the clones is absent; in the studies checked, under half of the shortfall reflects unresolved V genes, and no reason is known for the rest. D and trimming were read from the DNA, whereas the V and J calls and clone size are those reported in that table. The sample records more than 30,000 clones, about 90% of which are singletons. The leading ten clones occupy about a fifth of the sample. The CDR3, from cysteine to phenylalanine, totals 15 residues. Here the CDR3 DNA is all that survives: 45 bases in frame from base 1. CDR1 is given as SGHTA and CDR2 as FQGNSA, both from the germline V gene. V has 5 bases trimmed and J has 4 bases trimmed; junction bases matching no gene number 10.

The label giving this sample's time point can be read as: week 11, during vaccination. Each vaccine dose was 300 ug of a 20-mer mutant IDH1 peptide in Montanide, given subcutaneously with topical imiquimod. Newly diagnosed WHO grade 3 or 4 IDH1-mutant astrocytomas showing loss of nuclear ATRX were present in the donors. The samples were drawn from NOA16, a multicentre, single-arm, open-label phase I trial in Germany that tested a mutant IDH1 peptide vaccine in humans for the first time. Genomic DNA for TCRB sequencing was extracted from EDTA blood using the DNeasy Blood and Tissue Kit. Here the chain combines TRBV7-2 and TRBJ2-7; the central 8 bases match TRBD1. This receptor was taken from a man between 18 and 35 years old with glioma. Sequencing used PBMCs, obtained from a glioma patient whose treatment included an IDH1 peptide vaccine. For the CDR3, the sequence is CASSPLGRGLYEQYF. The sequenced DNA: TGTGCCAGCAGCCCCTTGGGCAGGGGGCTATACGAGCAGTACTTC.